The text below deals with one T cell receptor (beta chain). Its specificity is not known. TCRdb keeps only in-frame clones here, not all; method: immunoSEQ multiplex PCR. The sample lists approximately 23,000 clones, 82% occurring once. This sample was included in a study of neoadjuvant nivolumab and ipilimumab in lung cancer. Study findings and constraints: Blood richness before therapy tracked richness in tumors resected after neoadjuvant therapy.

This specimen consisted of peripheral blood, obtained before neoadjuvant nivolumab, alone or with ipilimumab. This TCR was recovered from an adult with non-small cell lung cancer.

The CDR3: CSVEVGETQYF. The CDR3 DNA follows: TGCAGCGTTGAGGTGGGGGAGACCCAGTACTTC. V is TRBV29-1 and J is TRBJ2-5; D unclear. CDR1 SQVTM and CDR2 ANQGSEA come from the germline V gene. Trimming removed 3 bases at V and 5 bases at J, with 7 bases between. The CDR3 runs 11 residues. The full variable domain, in which reference TRBV29-1 and TRBJ2-5 provide the parts outside the CDR3, is SAVISQKPSRDICQRGTSLTIQCQVDSQVTMMFWYRQQPGQSLTLIATANQGSEATYESGFVIDKFPISRPNLTFSTLTVSNMSPEDSSIYLCSVEVGETQYFGPGTRLLVL.